This entry lists 18 T cell receptor beta chains sequenced from one sample in a study of early T cells in non-severe SARS-CoV-2 infection. Each CDR3 protein is one row after TCRdb ran MiXCR on the 5' RACE reads. The table shows more than 20,000 distinct CDR3 sequences, with 3% to 4% occurring only once. The sample taken for sequencing was whole blood. The receptors were sampled from an adult who was a healthcare worker with PCR-confirmed SARS-CoV-2 infection or an uninfected control (not recorded which).

This clonotype was detected many times. This chain links TRBV7-6 with TRBJ2-7; possibly TRBD2 for D (6 bases). This CDR3 is 15 amino acids long. Trimming stripped 4 bases from V and 0 bases from J, with 13 bases between. From germline, CDR1 is SGHVS and CDR2 FNYEAQ. The CDR3 bases are TGTGCCAGCAGCTGTCCGGGACTTAACTCCTACGAGCAGTACTTC. Amino acid sequence: CASSCPGLNSYEQYF.

The table lists this clonotype with many counts. The chain has TRBV4-2 and TRBJ2-2, with 7 bases aligning to TRBD2. This CDR3 has 15 residues. J gave up 6 bases and V 5 bases, and 9 bases lay outside the gene matches. Per germline, CDR1 LGHNA and CDR2 YNFKEQ. The CDR3 reads CASSSEGGSAGELFF. CDR3 in DNA: TGTGCCAGCAGCTCGGAGGGCGGGAGCGCCGGGGAGCTGTTTTTT.

This clonotype was counted many times. The rearrangement links TRBV14 to TRBJ2-1, with D perhaps matching TRBD2 (6 bases). The CDR3 extends over 16 amino acids. CDR1 and CDR2 from the germline V gene are SGHDN and FVKESK. Trimming removed 3 bases from V and 7 bases from J, with 19 bases in between. DNA of the CDR3: TGTGCCAGCAGCCAGAGACTGGGAGGTGAACCTAATGAGCAGTTCTTC. Translation gives CASSQRLGGEPNEQFF.

The sample holds many counts of this clonotype. This rearrangement joins TRBV28 to TRBJ2-7; TRBD2 matches at 7 bases. The V gene's germline CDR1 is MDHEN and CDR2 SYDVKM. Germline trimming cut 4 bases from V and 2 bases from J; bases unmatched to any gene: 5. The CDR3 consists of 14 residues. CDR3 in amino acids: CASSWSGVPYEQYF. CDR3 DNA sequence: TGTGCCAGCAGTTGGAGCGGGGTCCCCTACGAGCAGTACTTC.

This clonotype was counted at least ten times. The chain recombines TRBV12-3 or TRBV12-4 with TRBJ2-1; unclear D gene. V lost 10 bases, J lost 4 bases, and 14 bases lay in between. The CDR3 totals 13 residues. The CDR3 is CATSSLSYNEQFF. The DNA for the CDR3 is TGTGCCACCTCCTCTTTAAGTTACAATGAGCAGTTCTTC.

The J gene is TRBJ2-7, the V gene TRBV6-5, with no clear D. The V end lost 8 bases, the J end lost 1 base, and 12 bases lay between the germline ends. This CDR3 region has 13 residues. Germline assignment: CDR1 MNHEY and CDR2 SVGAGI. CDR3 residues: CASAYGSSYEQYF. Written as DNA, the CDR3 is TGTGCCAGCGCTTATGGATCTTCCTACGAGCAGTACTTC.

This clonotype was seen ten or more times. Here the CDR3 reads CASSLRGLGADEKLFF. The CDR3 DNA reads as TGTGCCAGCAGCTTAAGGGGCTTGGGGGCGGATGAAAAACTGTTTTTT. J is TRBJ1-4 and V is TRBV7-6, with a tentative D call TRBD1 (6 bases). V was trimmed by 2 bases and J by 6 bases, leaving 16 bases between them. Germline values: CDR1 SGHVS, CDR2 FNYEAQ. The CDR3 runs to 16 residues.

This clonotype was recorded many times. The chain recombines TRBV19 with TRBJ1-2, with 10 positions matching TRBD1. CDR1 and CDR2 (germline): LNHDA, SQIVND (reference sequence). The junction had 7 bases not matched to a gene; V was cut back by 1 base and J by 8 bases. The CDR3 has 15 residues. The CDR3 loop is CASSIGPGTGDGYTF. The CDR3 DNA sequence: TGTGCCAGTAGTATAGGCCCCGGGACAGGGGACGGCTACACCTTC. The full variable domain, completed using reference TRBV19 and TRBJ1-2, is DGGITQSPKYLFRKEGQNVTLSCEQNLNHDAMYWYRQDPGQGLRLIYYSQIVNDFQKGDIAEGYSVSREKKESFPLTVTSAQKNPTAFYLCASSIGPGTGDGYTFGSGTRLTVV.

The sample holds many counts of this clonotype. The chain recombines TRBV7-9 with TRBJ2-5; 8 bases map to TRBD1. J lost 5 bases, V lost 1 base, and 6 bases had no gene match. CDR3 length: 15 residues. The V gene's germline CDR1 is SEHNR and CDR2 FQNEAQ (reference sequence). CDR3 amino acids: CASSLGRTGMETQYF. Here the CDR3 DNA reads TGTGCCAGCAGCTTAGGCAGGACAGGGATGGAGACCCAGTACTTC.

This clonotype was observed many times. The CDR3 bases are TGTGCCAGCAGTGAACAGAACGGCTCTGGAAACACCATATATTTT. Amino acids: CASSEQNGSGNTIYF. The rearrangement links TRBV6-1 to TRBJ1-3; no reliable D call. The CDR3 sequence is 15 residues long. The ends were cut back, 2 bases at V and 0 bases at J, with 8 bases in the middle. Per the germline V gene, CDR1 is MNHNS and CDR2 is SASEGT.

Many counts were recorded for this clonotype. In nucleotides, the CDR3 is TGTGCCATCTCCGACGGAGACGGATACCTCTACGAGCAGTACTTC. This codes for CAISDGDGYLYEQYF. The chain joins TRBV7-2 to TRBJ2-7; D is undetermined. V gave up 10 bases and J gave up 3 bases, with 22 bases separating them. Per the germline V gene, CDR1 is SGHTA and CDR2 is FQGNSA. The CDR3 contains 15 residues. Looking up the rest from reference TRBV7-2 and TRBJ2-7 gives the full variable domain: GAGVSQSPSNKVTEKGKDVELRCDPISGHTALYWYRQSLGQGLEFLIYFQGNSAPDKSGLPSDRFSAERTGGSVSTLTIQRTQQEDSAVYLCAISDGDGYLYEQYFGPGTRLTVT.

By proportion, this clonotype is medium-sized (0.01 to 0.1%). CDR3 protein: CASSNRLAGYNEQFF. The CDR3 nucleotides read TGTGCCAGTAGTAATAGACTAGCGGGGTACAATGAGCAGTTCTTC. This chain connects TRBV19 to TRBJ2-1; TRBD2 matches 11 bases. The CDR3 covers 15 residues. CDR1 LNHDA and CDR2 SQIVND come from the germline V gene (reference sequence). The junction had 3 bases not matched to a gene; V was cut back by 4 bases and J by 4 bases.

In its sample, this clonotype was seen many times. The CDR3 coding sequence is TGTGCCAGTAGTATAGATCCGTCGGCGGAGGCGGGACTGATATTATTCTTC. The encoded protein is CASSIDPSAEAGLILFF. The chain uses TRBV19 and TRBJ2-1; perhaps TRBD2 as D (6 bases). The V end lost 0 bases, the J end lost 16 bases, and 28 bases lay between the germline ends. This CDR3 has 17 residues. The germline V gene has CDR1 LNHDA and CDR2 SQIVND (reference sequence).

This clonotype was observed at least ten times. This sequence joins TRBV11-2 and TRBJ2-5; tentatively, D is TRBD1 or TRBD2 (5 bases each). The V and J ends lost 6 bases and 4 bases respectively, with 15 bases between them. CDR3 size: 14 residues. Germline-derived CDR1 and CDR2 are SGHAT and FQNNGV. The chain's CDR3 is CASRPMGDRETQYF. The CDR3 region has the DNA TGTGCCAGCAGGCCTATGGGGGATCGAGAGACCCAGTACTTC.

This clonotype was recorded many times. The rearrangement joins TRBV3-1 to TRBJ1-2; 11 positions match TRBD1. From germline, CDR1 is LGHDT and CDR2 YNNKEL (reference sequence). Trimming cost V 4 bases and J 4 bases; bases outside gene matches: 5. This CDR3 is built from 15 residues. CDR3 residues: CASSPGQGALYGYTF. The CDR3 nucleotides read TGTGCCAGCAGCCCCGGACAGGGGGCACTCTATGGCTACACCTTC.

This clonotype was counted many times. CDR3 DNA sequence: TGTGCCAGCTCAGTGGACCCCAATCAGCCCCAGCATTTT. Its translation is CASSVDPNQPQHF. The chain employs TRBV18 and TRBJ1-5; D is ambiguous. Trimming left V 5 bases short and J 3 bases short, with 8 bases between. Germline assignment: CDR1 KGHSH and CDR2 LQKENI. The CDR3 contains 13 residues. Together with reference TRBV18 and TRBJ1-5, the CDR3 gives the full variable domain: NAGVMQNPRHLVRRRGQEARLRCSPMKGHSHVYWYRQLPEEGLKFMVYLQKENIIDESGMPKERFSAEFPKEGPSILRIQQVVRGDSAAYFCASSVDPNQPQHFGDGTRLSIL.

This clonotype appeared many times. This chain connects TRBV11-1 to TRBJ2-1; tentatively, D is TRBD2 (6 bases). V was clipped by 4 bases and J by 0 bases, with 16 bases between them. Germline CDR1 SGHAT, CDR2 FQDESV (reference sequence). There are 17 residues in the CDR3. The CDR3 DNA follows: TGTGCCAGCAGCTCGCCGGGAGACCCATCCTCCTACAATGAGCAGTTCTTC. Encoded protein: CASSSPGDPSSYNEQFF.

This clonotype was detected many times. The V call is TRBV12-3 or TRBV12-4, the J call TRBJ2-1; TRBD2 aligns across 13 bases. This CDR3 contains 19 residues. V lost 6 bases to trimming and J lost 4 bases; unmatched junction nucleotides: 15. The CDR3 DNA sequence: TGTGCCAGCAGCCTGACACTAGCGGGAGGGCCTACAGAATACAATGAGCAGTTCTTC. It encodes CASSLTLAGGPTEYNEQFF.